A selection of T cell receptor beta chains follows, all from one sample in a study of T cells in Graves' hyperthyroidism and ophthalmopathy. In TCRdb, the multiplex PCR reads were re-called with MiXCR into one record per CDR3 protein. This sample yields about 760,000 distinct CDR3 sequences, of which 35% are seen a single time; roughly 30% belongs to the top ten. Sequencing input: blood. The receptors here all came from a woman between 35 and 50 years old with Graves' hyperthyroidism. The CDR3 runs from the conserved cysteine through the conserved F or W. The D gene is left open where the match is weak. Some rows mark clone size as missing; the rest say once, few, many or name a class of expanded clone.

clone_size j_call v_call d_call cdr3_nt cdr3_aa
many TRBJ2-7 TRBV5-6 NA TGTGCCAGCAGCTCTTCGGTCGAGCAGTACTTC CASSSSVEQYF
many TRBJ2-7 TRBV19 NA TGTGCCAGTACCTCCGGCGGGGATTCAGACGAGCAGTACTTC CASTSGGDSDEQYF
NA TRBJ1-1 TRBV9 NA TGTGCCAGCAGACCGGGTGGACAGAGCATGAACACTGAAGCTTTCTTT CASRPGGQSMNTEAFF
NA TRBJ2-6 TRBV6-5 NA TGTGCCAGCAGTACCCGATCGTCTGGGGCCAACGTCCTGACTTTC CASSTRSSGANVLTF
NA TRBJ2-2 TRBV25-1 TRBD2 TGTGCCAGCAGTGAATTGGGGACTAGCGCGGTCGGGGAGCTGTTTTTT CASSELGTSAVGELFF
few TRBJ1-2 TRBV5-5 TRBD1 TGTGCCAGCAACATACTAGGACAGGGCTATGGCTACACCTTC CASNILGQGYGYTF
NA TRBJ1-2 TRBV2 NA TGTGCCTGGAGTGAAGAGTGGCCAACCGATGGCTACACCTTC CAWSEEWPTDGYTF
many TRBJ1-2 TRBV29-1 NA TGCAGCGTTGGGATGGGGGCGTCAAGCCATGGCTACACCTTC CSVGMGASSHGYTF
NA TRBJ2-5 TRBV10-3 NA TGTGCCATCAGTGAGTCGGGAAACAGGGTTCAGACCCAGTACTTC CAISESGNRVQTQYF
NA TRBJ1-4 TRBV7-2 TRBD1 TGTGCCAGCAGTACGGACAGGGAAAAACTGTTTTTT CASSTDREKLFF
many TRBJ2-5 TRBV29-1 NA TGCAGCGTTTCTCCCTTGGGAGCTCGAGAGACCCAGTACTTC CSVSPLGARETQYF
many TRBJ1-5 TRBV2 TRBD1 TGTGCCAGCAGTTCGACAGGGGCACTTTTACAGCCCCAGCATTTT CASSSTGALLQPQHF
many TRBJ1-2 TRBV6-5 NA TGTGCCAGCAGCCCGGACTTTCAAGGCTACACCTTC CASSPDFQGYTF
NA TRBJ2-7 TRBV6-5 NA TGTGCCAGCAGTCCGAGACCAGTAACCTACGAGCAGTACTTC CASSPRPVTYEQYF
many TRBJ1-3 TRBV20-1 NA TGCAGTGCTAGAGGACCGGTCTCTGGAAACACCATATATTTT CSARGPVSGNTIYF
NA TRBJ1-3 TRBV3-1 NA TGTGCCAGCAGCCCCCCCTTCGGCAGGCGGTCTGGAAGCACCATATATTTT CASSPPFGRRSGSTIYF
few TRBJ1-1 TRBV6-5 NA TGTGCCACCCGTAAGTGGGCTAAAAGTGACACTGAAGCTTTCTTT CATRKWAKSDTEAFF
many TRBJ1-2 TRBV7-9 TRBD1 TGTGCCAGCAGCTTACCAAAATGGACAGGGGGCCTTGTCTGCTATGGCTACACCTTC CASSLPKWTGGLVCYGYTF
many TRBJ1-5 TRBV19 TRBD1 TGTGCCAGTAGTCCCGGTGACAGGGGCGTATATCAGCCCCAGCATTTT CASSPGDRGVYQPQHF
many TRBJ1-6 TRBV5-1 TRBD1 TGCGCCAGCAGCTTCAGGGGGTTCGTGTCACCCCTCCACTTT CASSFRGFVSPLHF
many TRBJ1-1 TRBV10-3 NA TGTGCCATCAGTGAAAATCTCCCCGGAGAGATGGGGAACACTGAAGCTTTCTTT CAISENLPGEMGNTEAFF
few TRBJ1-5 TRBV5-8 TRBD1 TGTGCCAGCAGGTCGACAGGGGGCCCCACCAATCAGCCCCAGCATTTT CASRSTGGPTNQPQHF
NA TRBJ1-3 TRBV12-3/TRBV12-4 NA TGTGCCAGCTCACAGACATACGTACTCTCTGGAAACACCATATATTTT CASSQTYVLSGNTIYF
many TRBJ2-7 TRBV5-1 NA TGCGCCAGCAGCCTGACAGGTATCCCCATCGGTGACGAGCAGTACTTC CASSLTGIPIGDEQYF
few TRBJ2-2 TRBV5-8 NA TGTGCCAGCTGCCGGGACCGACCTAACACCGGGGAGCTGTTTTTT CASCRDRPNTGELFF
few TRBJ1-1 TRBV6-5 TRBD1 TGTGCCAGCACAGCAATTGGGACAGACCTCATGAACACTGAAGCTTTCTTT CASTAIGTDLMNTEAFF
many TRBJ1-3 TRBV9 NA TGTGCCAGCAGCTCAGACGGGGCCCGAAACACCATATATTTT CASSSDGARNTIYF
many TRBJ1-2 TRBV5-6 NA TGTGCCAGCGGGACCGCCGGGACCGAGGTACTCTACACCTTC CASGTAGTEVLYTF
few TRBJ2-7 TRBV12-3/TRBV12-4 TRBD1 TGTGCCAGCAGCTGGACAGGGGGTTACGAGCAGTACTTC CASSWTGGYEQYF
NA TRBJ1-5 TRBV15 NA TGTGCCACCAGCAGGTACTTAGGCCTGAATCAGCCCCAGCATTTT CATSRYLGLNQPQHF
NA TRBJ1-4 TRBV12-5 NA TGTGCTAGTGGTTTTCTGGCAGGGGCTGCTAATGAAAAACTGTTTTTT CASGFLAGAANEKLFF
many TRBJ2-7 TRBV7-9 NA TGTGCCAGCAGCCGCACCGTTGATTCCTACGAGCAGTACTTC CASSRTVDSYEQYF
NA TRBJ1-2 TRBV2 TRBD1 TGTGCCAGCCTTGGGGAGGGGGCGGACTATGGCTACACCTTC CASLGEGADYGYTF